This T cell receptor (beta chain) was captured in a study of T cells in Graves' hyperthyroidism and ophthalmopathy. Points from the study as a whole: Ophthalmopathy could be told apart from stable hyperthyroidism with a 13 V-J model.

V lost 6 bases, J lost 4 bases, and 7 bases stayed unmatched. Germline V gene sequence: CDR1 LNHDA, CDR2 SQIVND (reference sequence). The CDR3 is 16 residues long. Uncontrolled infections, other autoimmune diseases, pregnancy or lactation led to exclusion of patients. Researchers amplified the TCR beta CDR3 regions from RNA transcripts. The HTBI set primed first-round TCR CDR3 RT-PCR. TCRdb reprocessed the multiplex PCR reads via MiXCR and lists one record per CDR3 protein. The sample records a few hundred thousand distinct CDR3 sequences, 35% to 55% being singletons. This clonotype was counted ten times or more. Its antigen is still unknown.

The gene calls are TRBV19 and TRBJ1-6, with 9 bases lining up with TRBD1. What was sequenced was peripheral blood or thyroid tissue (not recorded which). The clonotype originates from a woman aged 18-29 years with Graves' hyperthyroidism. For the CDR3, the DNA is TGTGCCAGTAGAGGACCGGGACAGGGATATAATTCACCCCTCCACTTT. The encoded protein is CASRGPGQGYNSPLHF.